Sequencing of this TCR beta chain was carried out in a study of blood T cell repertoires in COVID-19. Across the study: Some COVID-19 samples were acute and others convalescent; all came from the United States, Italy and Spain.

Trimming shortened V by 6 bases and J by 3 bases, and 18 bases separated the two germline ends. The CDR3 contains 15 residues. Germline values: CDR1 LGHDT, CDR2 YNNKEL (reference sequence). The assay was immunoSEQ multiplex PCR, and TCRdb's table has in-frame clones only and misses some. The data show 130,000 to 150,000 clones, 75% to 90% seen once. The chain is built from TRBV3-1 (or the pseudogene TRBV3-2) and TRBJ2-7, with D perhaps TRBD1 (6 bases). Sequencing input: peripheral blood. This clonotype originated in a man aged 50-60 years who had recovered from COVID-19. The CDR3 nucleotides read TGTGCCAGCAGTTACACACCGGGACACTACTACGAGCAGTACTTC. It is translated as CASSYTPGHYYEQYF.